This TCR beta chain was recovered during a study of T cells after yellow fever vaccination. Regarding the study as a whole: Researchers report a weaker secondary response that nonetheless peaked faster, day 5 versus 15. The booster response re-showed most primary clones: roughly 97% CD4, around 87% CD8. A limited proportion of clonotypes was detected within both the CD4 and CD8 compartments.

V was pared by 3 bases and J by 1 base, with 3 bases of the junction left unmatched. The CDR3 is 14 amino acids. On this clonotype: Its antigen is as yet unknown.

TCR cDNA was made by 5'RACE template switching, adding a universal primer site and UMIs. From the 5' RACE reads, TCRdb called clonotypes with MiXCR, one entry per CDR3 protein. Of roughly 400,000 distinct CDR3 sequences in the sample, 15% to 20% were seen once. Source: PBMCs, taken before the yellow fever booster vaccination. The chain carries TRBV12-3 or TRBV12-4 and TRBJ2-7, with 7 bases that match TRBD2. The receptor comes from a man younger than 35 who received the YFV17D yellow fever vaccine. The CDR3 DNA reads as TGTGCCAGCAGTTTGTGGGGGGGTTCCTACGAGCAGTACTTC. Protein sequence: CASSLWGGSYEQYF.